These T cell receptor beta chains were read from a single sample in a study of blood T cell repertoires in COVID-19. Sequencing used immunoSEQ multiplex PCR; TCRdb keeps in-frame clones, though not all of them. The profile shows around 60,000 clones, approximately 82% of them singletons. Sequencing input: peripheral blood. These receptors all stem from a woman older than 75 with acute or convalescent COVID-19. CDR3s include the opening cysteine and the closing phenylalanine or tryptophan.

V gene | CDR3 protein
TRBV11-2 | CASSIDRVDSPLHF
TRBV27 | CASSFRGGTEAFF
TRBV5-4 | CASSLLAEIQETQYF
TRBV2 | CASSESVTGQIFLSYEQYF
TRBV4-2 | CASSQGGLAFF
TRBV11-3 | CASSPYTGSTGKLFF
TRBV7-9 | CASVFSAVNTEAFF
TRBV5-1 | CASSSGQGNYGYTF
TRBV13 | CASSLSVRLAGPNEQFF
TRBV4-2 | CASSRTHQGAGVEDTQYF
TRBV4-1 | CASSHQTAAGELFF
TRBV14 | CASSRDRVYGYTF
TRBV6-5 | CASSYSVTGGSYEQYF
TRBV4-1 | CASSPLRGGQETQYF
TRBV6-5 | CASSSTRGLEQYF
TRBV19 | CASSLTGGNQPQHF
TRBV4-1 | CASSQDTQGWQPQHF
TRBV27 | CASSPTGGSSGANVLTF
TRBV30 | CAWSVLAGDSNQPQHF
TRBV9 | CASSASARTGSSGGYTF
TRBV6-5 | CASSSPRKTGDDEQFF
TRBV25-1 | CASSRWDPGTGAHEQYF
TRBV27 | CASSRGLADLEQFF